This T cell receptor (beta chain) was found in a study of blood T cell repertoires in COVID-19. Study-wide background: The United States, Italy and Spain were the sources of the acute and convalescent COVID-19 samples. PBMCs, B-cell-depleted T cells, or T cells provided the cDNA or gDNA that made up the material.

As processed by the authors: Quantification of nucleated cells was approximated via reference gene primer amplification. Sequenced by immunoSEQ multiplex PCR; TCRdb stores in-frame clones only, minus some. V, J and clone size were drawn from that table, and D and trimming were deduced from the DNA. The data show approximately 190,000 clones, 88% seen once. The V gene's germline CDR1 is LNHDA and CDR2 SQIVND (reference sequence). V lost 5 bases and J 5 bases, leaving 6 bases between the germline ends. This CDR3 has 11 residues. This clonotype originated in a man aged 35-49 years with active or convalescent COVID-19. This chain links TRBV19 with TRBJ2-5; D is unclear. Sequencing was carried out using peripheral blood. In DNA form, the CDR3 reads TGTGCCAGTAGTTCCTTGGAGACCCAGTACTTC. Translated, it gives CASSSLETQYF.